This entry describes one T cell receptor beta chain. These data are taken from a study of T cell changes during pregnancy in multiple sclerosis. This CDR3 has 12 amino acids. The V gene's germline CDR1 is SEHNR and CDR2 FQNEAQ (reference sequence). The V end was cut by 3 bases, the J end by 5 bases, with 4 bases between. Measured with immunoSEQ multiplex PCR; TCRdb has only the in-frame clones, and not every one. The sample records about 120,000 clones, approximately 93% being singletons. The chain links TRBV7-9 to TRBJ2-2; D unclear. This specimen consisted of peripheral blood, obtained before pregnancy. The receptor was isolated from a female donor with multiple sclerosis, enrolled in a pregnancy study. Here the CDR3 DNA reads TGTGCCAGCAGCTTTCGGACCGGGGAGCTGTTTTTT. As protein: CASSFRTGELFF.